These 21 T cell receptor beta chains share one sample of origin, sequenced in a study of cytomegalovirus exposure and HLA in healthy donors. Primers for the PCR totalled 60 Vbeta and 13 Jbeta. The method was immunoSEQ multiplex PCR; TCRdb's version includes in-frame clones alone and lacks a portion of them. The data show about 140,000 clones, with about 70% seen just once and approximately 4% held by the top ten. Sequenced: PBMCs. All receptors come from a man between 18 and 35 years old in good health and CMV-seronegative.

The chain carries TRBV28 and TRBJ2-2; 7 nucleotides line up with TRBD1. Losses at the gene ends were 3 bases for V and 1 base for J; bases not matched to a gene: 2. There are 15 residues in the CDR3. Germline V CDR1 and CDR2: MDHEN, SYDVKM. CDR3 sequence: CASSLGQLNTGELFF. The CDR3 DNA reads TGTGCCAGCAGTTTGGGACAGTTGAACACCGGGGAGCTGTTTTTT.

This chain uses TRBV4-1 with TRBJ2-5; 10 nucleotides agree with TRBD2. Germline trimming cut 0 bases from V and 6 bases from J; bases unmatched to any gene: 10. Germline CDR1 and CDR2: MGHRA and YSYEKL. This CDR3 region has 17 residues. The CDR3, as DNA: TGCGCCAGCAGCCAAGATCTGGGAGCGGGAGGGCCGAAGACCCAGTACTTC. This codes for CASSQDLGAGGPKTQYF.

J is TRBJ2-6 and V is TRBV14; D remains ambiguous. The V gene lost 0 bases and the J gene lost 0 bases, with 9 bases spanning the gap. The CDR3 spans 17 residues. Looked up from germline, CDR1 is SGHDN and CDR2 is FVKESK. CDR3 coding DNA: TGTGCCAGCAGCCAAGATTTCACTTACTCTGGGGCCAACGTCCTGACTTTC. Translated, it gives CASSQDFTYSGANVLTF.

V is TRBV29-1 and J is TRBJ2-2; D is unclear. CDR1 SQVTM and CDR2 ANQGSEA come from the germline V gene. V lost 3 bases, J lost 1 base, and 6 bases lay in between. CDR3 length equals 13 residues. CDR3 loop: CSVEPGNTGELFF. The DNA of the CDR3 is TGCAGCGTTGAGCCAGGGAACACCGGGGAGCTGTTTTTT.

Here the CDR3 reads CASSQKAISGGAGDTQYF. The CDR3 DNA sequence: TGTGCCAGCAGCCAAAAGGCCATTAGCGGGGGGGCCGGAGATACGCAGTATTTT. The chain recombines TRBV4-2 with TRBJ2-3, with 11 positions matching TRBD2. The CDR3 is 18 amino acids. The V gene end was trimmed by 2 bases and the J gene end by 5 bases; junction bases not matched to a gene: 12. Germline CDR1 and CDR2: LGHNA and YNFKEQ.

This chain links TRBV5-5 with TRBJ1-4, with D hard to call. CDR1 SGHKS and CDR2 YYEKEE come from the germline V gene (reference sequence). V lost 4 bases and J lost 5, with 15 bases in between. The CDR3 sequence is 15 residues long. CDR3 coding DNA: TGTGCCAGCAGCACGGACGGACTACAGAATGAAAAACTGTTTTTT. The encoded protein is CASSTDGLQNEKLFF.

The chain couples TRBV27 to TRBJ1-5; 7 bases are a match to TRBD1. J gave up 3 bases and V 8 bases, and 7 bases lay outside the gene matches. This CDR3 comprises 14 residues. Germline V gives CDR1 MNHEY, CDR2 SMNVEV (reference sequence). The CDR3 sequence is CASAQRGHNQPQHF. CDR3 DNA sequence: TGTGCCAGCGCTCAAAGGGGGCACAATCAGCCCCAGCATTTT.

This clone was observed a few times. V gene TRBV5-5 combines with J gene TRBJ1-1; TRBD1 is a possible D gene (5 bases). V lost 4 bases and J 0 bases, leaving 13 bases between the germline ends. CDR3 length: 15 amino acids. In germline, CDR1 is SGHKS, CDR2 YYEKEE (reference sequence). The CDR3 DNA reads TGTGCCAGCAGCGCCAAGCAGGGCATGAACACTGAAGCTTTCTTT. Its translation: CASSAKQGMNTEAFF.

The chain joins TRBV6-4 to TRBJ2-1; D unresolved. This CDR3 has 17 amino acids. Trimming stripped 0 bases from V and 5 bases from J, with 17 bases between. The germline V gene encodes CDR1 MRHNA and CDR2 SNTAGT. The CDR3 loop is CASSDSHDTQTHNEQFF. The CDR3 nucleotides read TGTGCCAGCAGTGACTCTCACGACACCCAGACACACAATGAGCAGTTCTTC.

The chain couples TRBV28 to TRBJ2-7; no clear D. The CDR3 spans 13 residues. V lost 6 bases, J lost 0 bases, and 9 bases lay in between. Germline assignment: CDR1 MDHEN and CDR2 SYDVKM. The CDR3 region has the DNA TGTGCCAGCAGGGTCAGTGTCTCCTACGAGCAGTACTTC. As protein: CASRVSVSYEQYF.

The CDR3 loop is CASSENRADLGGYTF. As DNA, the CDR3 is TGTGCCAGCAGTGAAAACAGGGCAGACCTCGGTGGCTACACCTTC. The chain combines TRBV6-1 with TRBJ1-2; a weak D match, TRBD1 (6 bases). CDR1 and CDR2 from the germline V gene are MNHNS and SASEGT. This CDR3 spans 15 amino acids. Trimming removed 2 bases at V and 7 bases at J, with 17 bases between.

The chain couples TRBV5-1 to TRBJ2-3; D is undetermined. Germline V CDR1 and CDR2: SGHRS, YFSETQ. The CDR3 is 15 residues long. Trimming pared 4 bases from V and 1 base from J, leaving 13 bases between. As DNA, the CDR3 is TGCGCCAGCAGCCGGATAGTTCAGGGCACAGATACGCAGTATTTT. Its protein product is CASSRIVQGTDTQYF. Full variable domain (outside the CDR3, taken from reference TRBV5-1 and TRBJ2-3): KAGVTQTPRYLIKTRGQQVTLSCSPISGHRSVSWYQQTPGQGLQFLFEYFSETQRNKGNFPGRFSGRQFSNSRSEMNVSTLELGDSALYLCASSRIVQGTDTQYFGPGTRLTVL.

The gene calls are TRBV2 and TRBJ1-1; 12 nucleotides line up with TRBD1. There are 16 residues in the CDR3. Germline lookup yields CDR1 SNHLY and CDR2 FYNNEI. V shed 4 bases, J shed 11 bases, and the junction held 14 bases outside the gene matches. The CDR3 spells CASSGGTGGSSGAAFF. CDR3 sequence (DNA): TGTGCCAGCAGTGGTGGGACAGGGGGCTCAAGTGGGGCGGCTTTCTTT.

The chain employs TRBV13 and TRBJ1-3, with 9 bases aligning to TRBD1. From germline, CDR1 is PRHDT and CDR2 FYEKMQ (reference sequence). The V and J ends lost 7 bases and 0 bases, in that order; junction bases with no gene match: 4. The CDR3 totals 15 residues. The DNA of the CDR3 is TGTGCCAGCACGGACAGGGGATCCTCTGGAAACACCATATATTTT. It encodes CASTDRGSSGNTIYF.

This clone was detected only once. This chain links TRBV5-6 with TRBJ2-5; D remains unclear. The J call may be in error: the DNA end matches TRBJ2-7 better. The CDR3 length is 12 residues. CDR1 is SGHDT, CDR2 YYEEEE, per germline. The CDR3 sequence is CASSLTSNEQYF. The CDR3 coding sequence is TGTGCCAGCAGCTTGACTTCGAACGAGCAGTACTTC.

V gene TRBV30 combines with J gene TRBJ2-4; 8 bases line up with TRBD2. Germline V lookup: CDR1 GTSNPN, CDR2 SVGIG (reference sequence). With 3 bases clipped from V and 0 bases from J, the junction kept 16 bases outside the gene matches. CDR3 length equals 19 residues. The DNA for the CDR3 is TGTGCCTGGAGGTTAGGACGGGGGGGCACGAGGAAAGCCAAAAACATTCAGTACTTC. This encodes CAWRLGRGGTRKAKNIQYF.

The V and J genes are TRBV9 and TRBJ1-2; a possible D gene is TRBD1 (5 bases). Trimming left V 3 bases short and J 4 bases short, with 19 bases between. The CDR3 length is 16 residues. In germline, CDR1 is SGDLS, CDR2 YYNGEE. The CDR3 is CASSADSGPIPYGYTF. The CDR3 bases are TGTGCCAGCAGCGCCGATTCAGGGCCGATCCCCTATGGCTACACCTTC.

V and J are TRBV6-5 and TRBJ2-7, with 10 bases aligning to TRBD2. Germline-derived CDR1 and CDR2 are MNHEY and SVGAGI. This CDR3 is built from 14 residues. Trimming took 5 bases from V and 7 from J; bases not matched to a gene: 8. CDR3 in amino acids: CASSSLAGVLEQYF. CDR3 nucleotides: TGTGCCAGCAGTAGTCTAGCGGGGGTTTTGGAGCAGTACTTC.

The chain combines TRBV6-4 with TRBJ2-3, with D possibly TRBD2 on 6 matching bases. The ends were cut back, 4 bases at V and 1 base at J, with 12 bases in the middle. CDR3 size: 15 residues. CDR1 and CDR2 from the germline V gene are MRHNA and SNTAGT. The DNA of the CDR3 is TGTGCCAGCAGTGTGGATAGCGGTGGCACAGATACGCAGTATTTT. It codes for CASSVDSGGTDTQYF.

The CDR3 coding sequence is TGTGCCAGTAGCCCCAGGGGCGGCTATGGCTACACCTTC. Translated: CASSPRGGYGYTF. The chain has TRBV2 and TRBJ1-2; a weak D match, TRBD1 (6 bases). Between the trimmed V and J ends, which lost 9 bases and 4 bases, there was a span of 15 bases. The CDR3 covers 13 residues. Germline assignment: CDR1 SNHLY and CDR2 FYNNEI. The full variable domain, its missing parts supplied by reference TRBV2 and TRBJ1-2, is EPEVTQTPSHQVTQMGQEVILRCVPISNHLYFYWYRQILGQKVEFLVSFYNNEISEKSEIFDDQFSVERPDGSNFTLKIRSTKLEDSAMYFCASSPRGGYGYTFGSGTRLTVV.

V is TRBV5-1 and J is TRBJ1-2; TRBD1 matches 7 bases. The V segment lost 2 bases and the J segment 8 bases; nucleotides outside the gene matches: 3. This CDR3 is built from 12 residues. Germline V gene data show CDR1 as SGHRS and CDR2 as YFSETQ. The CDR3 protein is CASSFDREGYTF. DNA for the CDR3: TGCGCCAGCAGCTTCGACAGGGAAGGCTACACCTTC.